This T cell receptor (beta chain) was documented in a study of sequential checkpoint blockade in melanoma. Across the study: Patients were randomized 1:1 to nivolumab-then-ipilimumab or ipilimumab-then-nivolumab first-line.

J gave up 8 bases and V 2 bases, and 10 bases lay outside the gene matches. The CDR3 loop spans 16 amino acids. In germline, CDR1 is MRHNA, CDR2 SNTAGT. Data came from immunoSEQ multiplex PCR; TCRdb stores just in-frame clones and leaves some out. Seen here are some 5,100 clones, about 71% observed once, and the top ten hold roughly half. Specified treatment: randomized to nivolumab then ipilimumab (arm A) or the reverse (arm B). This chain uses TRBV6-4 with TRBJ2-1; 9 nucleotides match TRBD2. This material consisted of CD8+ T cells sorted from blood (inferred from file names), taken from a patient given nivolumab and ipilimumab in sequence. This clonotype was sampled from a human patient with melanoma. Some clones in this sample may be carry-over from other donors' samples. DNA for the CDR3: TGTGCCAGCAGTGACGGGGCTGGCGGGGGGGCCCATGAGCAGTTCTTC. Amino acids: CASSDGAGGGAHEQFF.